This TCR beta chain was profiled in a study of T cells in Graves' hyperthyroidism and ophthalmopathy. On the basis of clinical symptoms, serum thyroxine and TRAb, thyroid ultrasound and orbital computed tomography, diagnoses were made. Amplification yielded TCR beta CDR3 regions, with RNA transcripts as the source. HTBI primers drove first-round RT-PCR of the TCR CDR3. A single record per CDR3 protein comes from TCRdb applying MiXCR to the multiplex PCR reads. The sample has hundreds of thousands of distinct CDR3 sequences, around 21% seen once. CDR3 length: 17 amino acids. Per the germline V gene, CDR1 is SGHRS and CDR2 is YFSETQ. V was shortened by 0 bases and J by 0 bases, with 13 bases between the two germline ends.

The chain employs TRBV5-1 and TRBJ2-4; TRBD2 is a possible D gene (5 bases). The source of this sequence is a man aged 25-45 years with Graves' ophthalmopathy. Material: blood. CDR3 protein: CASSLVSDGLAKNIQYF. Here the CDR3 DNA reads TGCGCCAGCAGCTTGGTTAGCGATGGTCTAGCCAAAAACATTCAGTACTTC.